This TCR beta chain is from a study of IL-17A CD8 T cells in psoriatic arthritis synovium. With regard to the full study: The study aimed to define the phenotype, molecular profile and function of synovial IL-17A+CD8+ T cells in psoriatic arthritis pathogenesis. The full study reports these points: In a couple of patients, many Tc17 clones were shared with the synovial Tc1 population, giving Morisita overlap indices above 0.75. TCR sequencing covered only three patients, which the authors acknowledged as a limited sample size. Cells came from synovial fluid rather than synovial tissue, since no psoriatic arthritis synovial tissue samples were available. Although some individual clones took up over 5% of the repertoire, most synovial CD8+ subsets stayed polyclonal.

After DNA extraction (Qiagen), TCRbeta V-D-J rearrangements underwent bias-controlled amplification and then high-throughput sequencing (immunoSEQ; Adaptive Biotech). In the authors' own workflow: The immunoSEQ Analyzer platform was used for sequence-level analysis of productive sequences. Clonality was calculated as 1 minus Pielou's evenness, so values run from 0 (highly polyclonal) up to 1 (monoclonal). The Morisita index, which runs from 0 (no similarity) to 1 (complete similarity), was used to measure repertoire overlap between subsets. Imported from immuneACCESS, the table was reduced by TCRdb to in-frame sequences with V and J called. These copies leave out some clones; in studies compared against another copy, an unresolved V gene accounts for under half, and the cause of the remainder is not known. V and J calls plus clone size are reproduced from that table; the DNA served to infer D and trimming. This sample gives more than 2,000 clones in total; 72% of them show up just once. The ten largest clones represent less than 15% of the sample.

V loses 0 bases at its end and J loses 5 bases; junction bases beyond the gene matches: 3. From the germline V gene, CDR1 is SGHTS and CDR2 is YDEGEE. There are 14 amino acids in the CDR3, from cysteine to phenylalanine inclusive. Only the CDR3 part of the read is kept: 42 bases, read in frame from the first base. Turning to this clone: The antigen it binds to is not known. No base qualities exist here, and no much larger clone lies one base off it.

CD3+ T cells, isolated magnetically, got 1.5 hours of stimulation with PMA and ionomycin and were then labeled using IL-17A and IFNgamma cytokine secretion assays. Synovial fluid effusions were drawn from actively inflamed joints of patients with psoriatic arthritis. Memory CD8+ T cells in synovial fluid were sorted patient by patient into Tc17 (IL-17A+) cells, bulk memory cells and Tc1 (IL-17A-IFNgamma+) cells in order to compare their TCR repertoires. Psoriatic arthritis patients met the Classification of Psoriatic Arthritis Study Group (CASPAR) criteria. After counterstaining with viability dye plus anti-CD3, CD8, CD14 and CD4 antibodies, the cytokine-secreting cells were sorted on a BD FACSAria. TCRbeta sequencing was performed on sorted synovial fluid CD8+ T cell subsets from three patients with psoriatic arthritis. Before use, synovial fluid mononuclear cells were separated with Lymphoprep and cryopreserved in liquid nitrogen. About 50% fetal calf serum and about 10% dimethyl sulfoxide were contained in the cryopreservation medium.

The TCR sequence derives from a human donor with psoriatic arthritis. The V and J genes are TRBV5-8 and TRBJ1-1; TRBD1 agrees with 8 junctional bases. The specimen was IFN-gamma+ CD8+ T cells from synovial fluid. The sample's cell subset or site label, in plain terms: IL-17A-IFNgamma+ memory CD8+ (Tc1) cells. The CDR3: CASSLGQGRTEAFF. The sequenced DNA is TGTGCCAGCAGCTTGGGACAGGGGAGAACTGAAGCTTTCTTT. Full variable domain (CDR3 extended with the reference TRBV5-8 and TRBJ1-1 proteins): EAGVTQSPTHLIKTRGQQATLRCSPISGHTSVYWYQQALGLGLQFLLWYDEGEERNRGNFPPRFSGRQFPNYSSELNVNALELEDSALYLCASSLGQGRTEAFFGQGTRLTVV.